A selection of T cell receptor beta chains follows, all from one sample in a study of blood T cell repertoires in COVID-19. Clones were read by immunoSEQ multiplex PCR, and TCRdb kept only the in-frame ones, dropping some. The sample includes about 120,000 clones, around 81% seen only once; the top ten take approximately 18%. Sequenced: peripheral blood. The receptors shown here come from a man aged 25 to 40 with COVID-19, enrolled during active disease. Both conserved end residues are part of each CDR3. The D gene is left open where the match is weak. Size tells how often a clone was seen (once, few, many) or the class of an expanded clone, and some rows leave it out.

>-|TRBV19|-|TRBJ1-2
CASSPQGGLDGYTF
TGTGCCAGTTCCCCCCAGGGAGGCTTGGATGGCTACACCTTC
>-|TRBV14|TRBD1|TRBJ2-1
CASSQATGGFIYNEQFF
TGTGCCAGCAGCCAGGCGACAGGGGGCTTCATCTACAATGAGCAGTTCTTC
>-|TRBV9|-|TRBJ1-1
CASSTQGLEAFF
TGTGCCAGCAGCACCCAGGGTCTTGAAGCTTTCTTT
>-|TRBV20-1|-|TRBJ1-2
CSARVNYGYTF
TGCAGTGCCAGAGTAAACTATGGCTACACCTTC
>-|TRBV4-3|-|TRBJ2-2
CASSWSTGELFF
TGCGCCAGCAGCTGGAGCACCGGGGAGCTGTTTTTT
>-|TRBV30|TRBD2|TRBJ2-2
CASNKDGTSGRANTGELFF
TGTGCCTCAAATAAGGACGGGACTAGCGGGAGGGCGAACACCGGGGAGCTGTTTTTT
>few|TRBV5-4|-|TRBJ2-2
CASSPRTGELFF
TGTGCCAGCAGCCCCCGGACCGGGGAGCTGTTTTTT
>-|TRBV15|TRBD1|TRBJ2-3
CATSRDPGQGTDTQYF
TGTGCCACCAGCAGAGATCCGGGACAGGGCACAGATACGCAGTATTTT
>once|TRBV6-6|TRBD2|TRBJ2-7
CASSFGRGITYEQYF
TGTGCCAGCAGTTTCGGGCGGGGGATTACCTACGAGCAGTACTTC
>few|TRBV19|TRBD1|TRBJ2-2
CASRGTVTGELFF
TGTGCCAGTAGAGGGACAGTTACCGGGGAGCTGTTTTTT
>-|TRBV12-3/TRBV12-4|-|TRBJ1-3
CASEGVSGNTIYF
TGTGCCAGCGAGGGGGTCTCTGGAAACACCATATATTTT
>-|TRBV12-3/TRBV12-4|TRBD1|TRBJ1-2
CASSPGQAYGYTF
TGTGCCAGCAGTCCCGGACAGGCCTATGGCTACACCTTC
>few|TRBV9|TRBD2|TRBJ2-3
CASRSGDRQLGDTQYF
TGTGCCAGCCGGAGCGGGGATAGGCAGCTTGGAGATACGCAGTATTTT
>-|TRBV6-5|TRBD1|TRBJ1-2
CASTRETGTYYGYTF
TGTGCCAGCACAAGAGAGACAGGGACGTACTATGGCTACACCTTC
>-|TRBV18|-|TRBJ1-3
CASSPTGRSGNTIYF
TGTGCCAGCTCACCGACAGGTCGTTCAGGAAACACCATATATTTT
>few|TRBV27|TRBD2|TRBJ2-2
CASSPWGTSVSGELFF
TGTGCCAGCAGTCCTTGGGGGACTAGCGTTTCCGGGGAGCTGTTTTTT
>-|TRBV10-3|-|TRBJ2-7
CAISGTGDVHLYEQYF
TGTGCCATCAGTGGAACGGGGGACGTCCACCTCTACGAGCAGTACTTC
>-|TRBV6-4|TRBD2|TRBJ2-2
CASSDSRGGDTGELFF
TGTGCCAGCAGTGACTCGAGGGGAGGGGACACCGGGGAGCTGTTTTTT
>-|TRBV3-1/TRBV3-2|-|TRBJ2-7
CASSQETSFHEQYF
TGTGCCAGCAGCCAAGAAACTAGCTTCCACGAGCAGTACTTC
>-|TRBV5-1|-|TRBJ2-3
CASSAMTGQTDTQYF
TGCGCCAGCAGCGCCATGACCGGACAGACCGATACGCAGTATTTT
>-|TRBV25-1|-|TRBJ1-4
CASTEGVKLFF
TGTGCCAGCACCGAGGGGGTAAAACTGTTTTTT
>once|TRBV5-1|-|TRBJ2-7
CASSLVSEKYYEQYF
TGCGCCAGCAGCTTGGTCTCAGAAAAATACTACGAGCAGTACTTC
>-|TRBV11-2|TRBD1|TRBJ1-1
CASSLGGQGAMNTEAFF
TGTGCCAGCAGCTTAGGGGGACAGGGGGCAATGAACACTGAAGCTTTCTTT
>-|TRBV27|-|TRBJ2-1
CARRSNNEQFF
TGTGCCAGGAGGTCGAACAATGAGCAGTTCTTC
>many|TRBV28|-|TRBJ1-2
CASSLLPGGYYGYTF
TGTGCCAGCAGTTTATTACCGGGGGGTTACTATGGCTACACCTTC
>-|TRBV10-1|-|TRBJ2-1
CASSENKSPNEQFF
TGCGCCAGCAGTGAGAATAAGAGTCCCAATGAGCAGTTCTTC
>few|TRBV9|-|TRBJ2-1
CASSVGMDTVGQFF
TGTGCCAGCAGCGTAGGTATGGACACCGTCGGGCAGTTCTTC
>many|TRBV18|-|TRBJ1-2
CASSVGANYGYTF
TGTGCCAGCTCAGTAGGAGCAAACTATGGCTACACCTTC
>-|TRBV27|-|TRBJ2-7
CASSLSLLSDEQYF
TGTGCCAGCAGTTTGAGCCTTTTAAGTGACGAGCAGTACTTC
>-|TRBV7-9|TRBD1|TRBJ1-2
CASSPSRTGRYGYTF
TGTGCCAGCAGCCCCTCCCGGACAGGGCGGTATGGCTACACCTTC
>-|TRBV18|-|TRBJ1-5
CASSPAPGSNQPQHF
TGTGCCAGCTCACCAGCCCCAGGTAGCAATCAGCCCCAGCATTTT
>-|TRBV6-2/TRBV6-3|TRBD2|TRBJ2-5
CASSYGGEEETQYF
TGTGCCAGCAGTTACGGGGGGGAGGAAGAGACCCAGTACTTC
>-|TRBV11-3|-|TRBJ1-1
CASSLESSTEAFF
TGTGCCAGCAGCTTAGAATCCAGCACTGAAGCTTTCTTT
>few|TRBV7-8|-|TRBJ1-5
CASSLTGDGPQHF
TGTGCCAGCAGCTTAACGGGGGACGGGCCCCAGCATTTT
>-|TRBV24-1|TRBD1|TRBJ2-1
CATSDRGTGGNEQFF
TGTGCCACCAGTGACAGGGGGACAGGGGGCAATGAGCAGTTCTTC
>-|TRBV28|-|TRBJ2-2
CASSLDPANTGELFF
TGTGCCAGCAGTTTAGATCCGGCGAACACCGGGGAGCTGTTTTTT
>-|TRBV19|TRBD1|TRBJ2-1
CASRGYNEQFF
TGTGCCAGCAGGGGGTACAATGAGCAGTTCTTC
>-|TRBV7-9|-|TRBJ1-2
CASSPATELDGYTF
TGTGCCAGCAGCCCAGCCACAGAACTAGATGGCTACACCTTC
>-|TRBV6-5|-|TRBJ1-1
CASGGGRTEAFF
TGTGCCTCCGGGGGTGGTAGGACTGAAGCTTTCTTT
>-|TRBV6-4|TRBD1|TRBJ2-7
CASSGLSGGVTPSGEQYF
TGTGCCAGCAGTGGACTATCAGGGGGCGTGACCCCCTCGGGCGAGCAGTACTTC
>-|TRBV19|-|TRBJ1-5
CASSMGGSNQPQHF
TGTGCCAGTAGTATGGGGGGGTCAAATCAGCCCCAGCATTTT
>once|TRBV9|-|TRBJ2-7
CASSVGGNVGYEQYF
TGTGCCAGCAGCGTTGGGGGGAACGTTGGCTACGAGCAGTACTTC
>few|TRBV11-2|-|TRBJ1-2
CASSLDLTAFGYTF
TGTGCCAGCAGCTTAGATCTGACAGCTTTTGGCTACACCTTC
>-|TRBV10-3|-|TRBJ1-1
CAISDLGRKNTEAFF
TGTGCCATCAGCGACCTGGGCAGAAAGAACACTGAAGCTTTCTTT
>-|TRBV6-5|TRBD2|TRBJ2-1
CASSRLAGTYNEQFF
TGTGCCAGCAGCCGACTAGCGGGTACCTACAATGAGCAGTTCTTC
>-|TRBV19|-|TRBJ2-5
CASSGGGLETQYF
TGTGCCAGTAGTGGCGGGGGCCTGGAGACCCAGTACTTC
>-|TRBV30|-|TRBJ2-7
CAWSSGFGEQYF
TGTGCCTGGAGTTCAGGGTTTGGAGAGCAGTACTTC
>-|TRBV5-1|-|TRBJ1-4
CASSLGPGEKLFF
TGCGCCAGCAGCTTGGGCCCAGGGGAAAAACTGTTTTTT
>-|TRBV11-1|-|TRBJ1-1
CASSLDWSRGTEAFF
TGTGCCAGCAGCTTAGATTGGTCCCGGGGGACTGAAGCTTTCTTT
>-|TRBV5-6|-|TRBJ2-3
CASSLVPFNTDTQYF
TGTGCCAGCAGCTTGGTTCCCTTTAACACAGATACGCAGTATTTT
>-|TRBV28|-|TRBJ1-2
CASSLAGASYGYTF
TGTGCCAGCAGTTTAGCAGGGGCCAGCTATGGCTACACCTTC